Given below is one TCR beta chain in context. Its specificity is not known. The CDR3 end is not reached by the read, which stops 3 residues before it; the germline J gene fills it in. The CDR3 is 14 residues long. Germline CDR1 reads KGHDR; CDR2 reads SFDVKD. Between the trimmed V and J ends, which lost 2 bases and 3 bases, there was a span of 6 bases. The source of the sample is a study of T cells in women clearing cervical HPV infection. This table comes from immunoSEQ multiplex PCR, and its TCRdb copy is limited to in-frame clones, with some not included. The table lists fewer than 40,000 clones. Regarding the study as a whole: A classifier using richness and V gene abundances reached an AUC of roughly 0.83.

Sequencing was done on a sample of blood buffy coat. The sequence was collected from a woman between 18 and 69 years old with a cervical HPV16 infection that either progressed to CIN3+ or cleared (not recorded which). V and J are TRBV24-1 and TRBJ2-2; perhaps TRBD1 as D (6 bases). The CDR3 is CATSDYRDTGELFF. The covered CDR3 bases are TGTGCCACCAGTGATTACAGGGACACCGGGGAG.